Given below is one T cell receptor beta chain in context. V dropped 3 bases and J dropped 9; count of bases not matched to a gene: 15. This CDR3 has 17 amino acids. Germline-derived CDR1 and CDR2 are SGHDT and YYEEEE. This sample stems from a study of T cell clones after liver transplantation. Clones were sequenced by immunoSEQ multiplex PCR, and TCRdb holds only the in-frame ones, with some missing. The sample shows roughly 100,000 clones, 82% of them seen only once. The receptor was derived from a human donor who received a liver transplant. Material: CD4+ T cells from blood, obtained before liver transplant. This rearrangement joins TRBV5-6 to TRBJ1-6; 7 nucleotides match TRBD1. The DNA for the CDR3 is TGTGCCAGCAGCTCCCTCAATTCTAGACAGGGCCTTTCACCCCTCCACTTT. It codes for CASSSLNSRQGLSPLHF.